This TCR beta chain was retrieved from a study of blood T cell repertoires in COVID-19. Study context: In each case, the material was cDNA or gDNA derived from T cells, B-cell-depleted T cells, or PBMCs.

Generated by immunoSEQ multiplex PCR, the TCRdb table keeps only in-frame clones and is missing some. There are about 190,000 clones in the sample; around 79% occur only once, and 17% lies in the top ten. This clone was recorded only once. The clonotype was recovered from a man aged 60-69 years with active or convalescent COVID-19. Sequencing was done on a sample of peripheral blood.

The CDR3 DNA sequence: TGTGCCAGCAGTGGCAGAATGAACACTGAAGCTTTCTTT. As protein: CASSGRMNTEAFF. The chain carries TRBV25-1 and TRBJ1-1; D remains ambiguous. V was shortened by 4 bases and J by 0 bases, with 6 bases between the two germline ends. This CDR3 has 13 amino acids. CDR1 and CDR2 (germline): MGHDK, SYGVNS.